These 10 T cell receptor beta chains came from one sample sequenced in a study of naive CD8 T cells in extremely preterm neonates. The method was immunoSEQ multiplex PCR; TCRdb's version includes in-frame clones alone and lacks a portion of them. The sample comprises approximately 4,600 clones, approximately 97% of which are singletons, and more than 0.55% rests with the top ten. Elective cesarean births at 37-41 weeks, without labor or membrane rupture, supplied the cord blood. Sequencing was carried out using naive CD8+ T cells from cord blood. The receptors shown here come from a newborn in good health.

The chain has TRBV30 and TRBJ1-2; 8 bases agree with TRBD1. The CDR3 sequence is 14 residues long. Germline values: CDR1 GTSNPN, CDR2 SVGIG (reference sequence). Trimming removed 1 base from V and 1 base from J; junction bases left unmatched: 2. The CDR3 here is CAWSEDRVNYGYTF. The CDR3 DNA sequence: TGTGCCTGGAGTGAGGACAGGGTTAACTATGGCTACACCTTC.

The genes are TRBV7-9 and TRBJ2-1; D gene unclear. This CDR3 has 12 residues. Germline lookup yields CDR1 SEHNR and CDR2 FQNEAQ (reference sequence). The ends were cut back, 0 bases at V and 11 bases at J, with 8 bases in the middle. CDR3 sequence (DNA): TGTGCCAGCAGCTTAGCCCCCAAAAAGCAGTTCTTC. It translates to CASSLAPKKQFF.

The chain has TRBV5-5 and TRBJ2-7, with 11 bases identical to TRBD2. Germline CDR1 reads SGHKS; CDR2 reads YYEKEE (reference sequence). After removal of 3 bases from V and 2 bases from J, the junction contained 4 bases not matched to a gene. CDR3 size: 15 residues. The CDR3 bases are TGTGCCAGCAGCTATACTAGCGGGGGCCCCTACGAGCAGTACTTC. It encodes CASSYTSGGPYEQYF.

This chain links TRBV27 with TRBJ2-3; 12 nucleotides line up with TRBD2. V lost 5 bases, J lost 0 bases, and 3 bases stayed unmatched. Germline-derived CDR1 and CDR2 are MNHEY and SMNVEV (reference sequence). This CDR3 contains 16 residues. The CDR3 here is CASSPGLAGSTDTQYF. In nucleotides, the CDR3 is TGTGCCAGCAGTCCCGGACTAGCGGGGAGCACAGATACGCAGTATTTT.

This CDR3 reads CASSLGLYNEQFF. CDR3 in DNA: TGTGCCAGCAGCCTTGGACTCTACAATGAGCAGTTCTTC. The gene calls are TRBV28 and TRBJ2-1, with D possibly TRBD2 on 5 matching bases. The V and J ends lost 6 bases and 3 bases respectively, with 9 bases between them. Germline V gene sequence: CDR1 MDHEN, CDR2 SYDVKM. The CDR3 runs 13 residues.

The chain joins TRBV4-1 to TRBJ2-7; 8 positions match TRBD2. This CDR3 is 15 amino acids long. J was trimmed by 3 bases and V by 0 bases; bases with no gene match: 4. Per germline, CDR1 MGHRA and CDR2 YSYEKL. In DNA form, the CDR3 reads TGCGCCAGCAGCCAAGAGGGACTAGTTGGCTACGAGCAGTACTTC. Translation gives CASSQEGLVGYEQYF.

The gene calls are TRBV5-4 and TRBJ2-7, with D tentatively TRBD1 (5 bases). Deletions cut 0 bases from V and 4 bases from J, with 5 bases between. CDR3 length equals 12 residues. CDR1 and CDR2 (germline): SGHNT, YYREEE (reference sequence). CDR3 sequence (DNA): TGTGCCAGCAGCTTGGACAGGTACGAGCAGTACTTC. Residues: CASSLDRYEQYF.

This sequence joins TRBV7-8 and TRBJ1-2; D gene ambiguous. Germline V gene lookup returns CDR1 SGHVS and CDR2 FQNEAQ. V lost 4 bases to trimming and J lost 4 bases, with 4 bases between them. The CDR3 runs to 11 residues. CDR3 DNA: TGTGCCAGCAGCTCAATCTATGGCTACACCTTC. Translation gives CASSSIYGYTF.

This rearrangement joins TRBV9 to TRBJ2-3, with 8 positions matching TRBD2. The CDR3 covers 15 residues. J lost 4 bases, V lost 0 bases, and 4 bases had no gene match. The germline CDR1 and CDR2 sequences are SGDLS and YYNGEE. In DNA form, the CDR3 reads TGTGCCAGCAGCGTAGAGCCGGGAGGGTCAGATACGCAGTATTTT. Translation: CASSVEPGGSDTQYF.

The V and J genes are TRBV29-1 and TRBJ2-7, with D maybe TRBD1 (5 bases). The ends were cut back, 3 bases at V and 2 bases at J, with 5 bases in the middle. CDR3 length: 11 amino acids. Per germline, CDR1 SQVTM and CDR2 ANQGSEA. The CDR3 sequence: CSVEDTYEQYF. Written as DNA, the CDR3 is TGCAGCGTTGAGGACACCTACGAGCAGTACTTC.